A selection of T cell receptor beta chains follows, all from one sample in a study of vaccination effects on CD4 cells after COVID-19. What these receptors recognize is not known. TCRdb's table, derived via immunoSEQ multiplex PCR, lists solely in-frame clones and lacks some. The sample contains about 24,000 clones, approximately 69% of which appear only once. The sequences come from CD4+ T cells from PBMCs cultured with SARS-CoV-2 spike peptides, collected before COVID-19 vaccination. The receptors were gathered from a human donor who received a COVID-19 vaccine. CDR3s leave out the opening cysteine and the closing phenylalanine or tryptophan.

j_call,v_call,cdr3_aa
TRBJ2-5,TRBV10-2,ATSPSGSRQTQY
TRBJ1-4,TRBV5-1,ASSSSGGSLNEKLF
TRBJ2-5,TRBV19,ASSKDQETQY
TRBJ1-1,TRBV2,ASSAGGVGTEAF
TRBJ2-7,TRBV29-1,SAVSPYEQY
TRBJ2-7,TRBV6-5,ASSIAGHDSYEQY
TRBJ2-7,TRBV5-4,ASSLGMGIDEQY
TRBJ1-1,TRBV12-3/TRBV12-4,ASSLSSSTEAF
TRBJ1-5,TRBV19,ASSTTWGGSSNQPQH
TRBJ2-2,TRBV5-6,ASSSLGLAGGPGELF
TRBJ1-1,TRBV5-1,ASSTDSTGRNAEAF
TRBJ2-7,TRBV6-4,ASSDSLGEGRY
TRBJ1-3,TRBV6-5,ASSKLGNTIY
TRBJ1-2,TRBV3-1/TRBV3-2,ASSQVWTGSYGYT
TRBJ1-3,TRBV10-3,AMTGGPGNTIY
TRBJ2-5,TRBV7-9,ASSLVRGQETQY
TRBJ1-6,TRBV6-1,ASSEGAQATFNSPLH
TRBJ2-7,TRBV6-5,ASSRSNLGSYEQY
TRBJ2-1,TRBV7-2,ASSSGTLTDRGGEQF
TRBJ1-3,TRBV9,ASSVRSGSGNTIY
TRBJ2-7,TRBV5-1,ASSLMDPYEQY
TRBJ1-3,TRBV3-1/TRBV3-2,ASSQVEQGNTIY
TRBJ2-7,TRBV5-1,ASSLTGTSGMYEQY
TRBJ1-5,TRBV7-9,ASSLRGANQPQH